These 24 T cell receptor beta chains were sequenced from one sample in a study of identical twins. TCRdb re-called the 5' RACE reads with MiXCR, one entry per CDR3 protein. The sample lists around 470,000 distinct CDR3 sequences, 14% occurring once. The same specimen was also included in a second study, on yellow fever vaccine responses in identical twins.

Sequenced input: CD4+ T cells sorted from blood. The receptors were sampled from a woman aged 18-29 years in good health.

The chain couples TRBV2 to TRBJ1-5; 7 bases are a match to TRBD1. The junction had 7 bases not matched to a gene; V was cut back by 5 bases and J by 3 bases. There are 15 residues in the CDR3. The germline CDR1 and CDR2 sequences are SNHLY and FYNNEI. The CDR3 is CASSQTGSYNQPQHF. In DNA form, the CDR3 reads TGTGCCAGCAGTCAGACAGGGTCGTACAATCAGCCCCAGCATTTT. Full variable domain (rest looked up from reference TRBV2 and TRBJ1-5): EPEVTQTPSHQVTQMGQEVILRCVPISNHLYFYWYRQILGQKVEFLVSFYNNEISEKSEIFDDQFSVERPDGSNFTLKIRSTKLEDSAMYFCASSQTGSYNQPQHFGDGTRLSIL.

The V gene is TRBV5-1, the J gene TRBJ2-7; 7 bases line up with TRBD1. Germline V lookup: CDR1 SGHRS, CDR2 YFSETQ. V lost 3 bases, J lost 2 bases, and 5 bases stayed unmatched. The length of the CDR3 is 14 residues. This CDR3 is CASSSNRGAYEQYF. In DNA, the CDR3 is TGCGCCAGCAGCTCAAACAGGGGAGCCTACGAGCAGTACTTC.

This clonotype was found a few times. The chain is built from TRBV7-2 and TRBJ2-4, with D unclear. The V and J ends lost 1 base and 0 bases respectively, with 10 bases between them. The CDR3 runs to 16 residues. Germline values: CDR1 SGHTA, CDR2 FQGNSA. This CDR3 reads CASSLVGQLAKNIQYF. CDR3 in DNA: TGTGCCAGCAGCTTAGTCGGTCAGTTAGCCAAAAACATTCAGTACTTC.

This chain links TRBV2 with TRBJ2-2, with unresolved D. The germline V gene has CDR1 SNHLY and CDR2 FYNNEI. The CDR3 runs to 14 residues. The V end lost 0 bases, the J end lost 6 bases, and 8 bases lay between the germline ends. The DNA of the CDR3 is TGTGCCAGCAGTGAAGCGGTGTTAGCCGGGGAGCTGTTTTTT. Translating it yields CASSEAVLAGELFF.

In the case of this clonotype: At one end the junction does not follow the germline gene, possibly because of a read error. This rearrangement joins TRBV20-1 to TRBJ2-7; D perhaps matches TRBD1 (6 bases). CDR1 is DFQATT, CDR2 SNEGSKA, per germline (reference sequence). This CDR3 is 15 amino acids long. The CDR3, as DNA: TGCTGTGCTAGAAGTACAGGGAAAACTCTCTACGAGCAGTACTTC. Protein sequence: CCARSTGKTLYEQYF.

This clonotype has more than one count but fewer than ten. This chain links TRBV7-2 with TRBJ2-1; no definite D call. Germline V gives CDR1 SGHTA, CDR2 FQGNSA. The germline V and J ends were trimmed by 4 bases and 5 bases, with 15 bases remaining between them. This CDR3 comprises 15 residues. The CDR3 is CASSSWSRPHNEQFF. CDR3 nucleotide sequence: TGTGCCAGCAGCTCATGGTCCCGCCCTCACAATGAGCAGTTCTTC. The full variable domain, rest sourced from reference TRBV7-2 and TRBJ2-1, is GAGVSQSPSNKVTEKGKDVELRCDPISGHTALYWYRQSLGQGLEFLIYFQGNSAPDKSGLPSDRFSAERTGGSVSTLTIQRTQQEDSAVYLCASSSWSRPHNEQFFGPGTRLTVL.

This chain uses TRBV6-6 with TRBJ2-7; D gene unclear. The CDR3 has 10 amino acids. From germline, CDR1 is MNHNY and CDR2 SVGAGI (reference sequence). Trimming shortened V by 10 bases and J by 7 bases, and 11 bases separated the two germline ends. The CDR3 region is CATLGGEQYF. CDR3 DNA sequence: TGTGCCACCCTAGGTGGTGAGCAGTACTTC.

The chain is built from TRBV29-1 and TRBJ1-4; D gene unclear. There are 12 residues in the CDR3. Trimming removed 0 bases at V and 8 bases at J, with 7 bases between. Per the germline V gene, CDR1 is SQVTM and CDR2 is ANQGSEA. The CDR3 protein is CSVEDNSEKLFF. The CDR3 DNA reads as TGCAGCGTTGAAGATAACAGCGAAAAACTGTTTTTT.

In its sample, this clonotype was seen a few times. This chain joins TRBV24-1 and TRBJ2-1; perhaps TRBD1 as D (6 bases). CDR1 and CDR2 (germline): KGHDR, SFDVKD. V was shortened by 3 bases and J by 2 bases, with 13 bases between the two germline ends. CDR3 length: 16 amino acids. The CDR3 DNA follows: TGTGCCACCAGTGATGGGGGCGGTTTCACCTACAATGAGCAGTTCTTC. This gives the protein CATSDGGGFTYNEQFF.

A single count supports this clonotype. The junction and the germline gene differ at one end; a read error may be behind it. The chain combines TRBV12-3 or TRBV12-4 with TRBJ2-4; 9 bases agree with TRBD1. CDR3 length: 19 residues. CDR3 in amino acids: CTSSLIGQGFSLAKNIQYF. DNA for the CDR3: TGTACCAGCAGTTTAATCGGACAGGGGTTCTCCCTAGCCAAAAACATTCAGTACTTC.

This clonotype came up a few times. The chain links TRBV7-2 to TRBJ2-1; 10 bases are a match to TRBD2. Unmatched junction bases numbered 9, after V lost 3 bases and J lost 7 bases. Germline CDR1 and CDR2: SGHTA and FQGNSA. The CDR3 length is 16 residues. The CDR3 loop reads CASSFFGTSAANEQFF. The CDR3 DNA sequence: TGTGCCAGCAGCTTCTTCGGGACTAGCGCGGCGAATGAGCAGTTCTTC.

This clonotype was seen more than once but under ten times. The V call is TRBV11-2, the J call TRBJ2-3, with 8 bases identical to TRBD2. Germline V CDR1 and CDR2: SGHAT, FQNNGV. The CDR3 totals 16 residues. The ends lost 6 bases at V and 1 base at J; junction bases unmatched: 9. The CDR3 DNA is TGTGCCAGCAGAGTATCGGGGGGGCGGGGCACAGATACGCAGTATTTT. Protein: CASRVSGGRGTDTQYF.

The rearrangement links TRBV9 to TRBJ1-1; possible D gene TRBD1, 5 bases. Germline V lookup: CDR1 SGDLS, CDR2 YYNGEE. Trimming took off 3 bases at V and 0 bases at J, with 12 bases between the two ends. There are 15 residues in the CDR3. As DNA, the CDR3 is TGTGCCAGCAGCGACCAGGGTGAAGTGAACACTGAAGCTTTCTTT. Its protein is CASSDQGEVNTEAFF.

The V gene is TRBV20-1, the J gene TRBJ2-3; possible D gene TRBD2, 5 bases. V was pared by 0 bases and J by 2 bases, with 15 bases between. The CDR3 extends over 16 amino acids. Germline V gene lookup returns CDR1 DFQATT and CDR2 SNEGSKA (reference sequence). As DNA, the CDR3 is TGCAGTGCTAGAGATCCTAGGTTGACTAACACAGATACGCAGTATTTT. Amino acids: CSARDPRLTNTDTQYF.

This clonotype was found many times. The rearrangement uses TRBV28 and TRBJ2-7; 7 bases are a match to TRBD2. The CDR3 runs 13 residues. V lost 4 bases and J lost 2; bases outside the gene matches: 2. Germline V lookup: CDR1 MDHEN, CDR2 SYDVKM. The CDR3 here is CASSYGGAYEQYF. CDR3 nucleotide sequence: TGTGCCAGCAGTTATGGGGGGGCCTACGAGCAGTACTTC.

This clonotype was seen more than once but under ten times. V gene TRBV20-1 combines with J gene TRBJ1-4, with D tentatively TRBD1 (5 bases). V lost 0 bases, J lost 8 bases, and 13 bases lay in between. This CDR3 comprises 14 residues. Germline V gene sequence: CDR1 DFQATT, CDR2 SNEGSKA (reference sequence). The CDR3 loop reads CSARDAGGGEKLFF. As DNA, the CDR3 is TGCAGTGCTAGAGATGCGGGGGGGGGAGAAAAACTGTTTTTT.

The V call is TRBV6-1, the J call TRBJ2-7; 9 bases align to TRBD1. The CDR3 has 13 residues. V was clipped by 8 bases and J by 6 bases; unmatched bases: 8. Germline V CDR1 and CDR2: MNHNS, SASEGT. CDR3 in amino acids: CASWPGQGFEQYF. CDR3 sequence (DNA): TGTGCCAGCTGGCCTGGACAGGGGTTCGAGCAGTACTTC.

V is TRBV20-1 and J is TRBJ1-4; no reliable D call. Germline V lookup: CDR1 DFQATT, CDR2 SNEGSKA (reference sequence). Trimming cost V 1 base and J 2 bases, with 14 bases left between them. This CDR3 is 16 amino acids long. CDR3 DNA: TGCAGTGCTAGAGGAAACATGTGGTCTACTAATGAAAAACTGTTTTTT. Protein sequence: CSARGNMWSTNEKLFF.

Only a few counts were recorded for this clonotype. The V and J genes are TRBV9 and TRBJ2-2, with 8 bases fitting TRBD1. CDR3 size: 14 residues. The germline V gene has CDR1 SGDLS and CDR2 YYNGEE. J was trimmed by 6 bases and V by 0 bases; bases with no gene match: 1. CDR3 residues: CASSVDRGAGELFF. The CDR3 nucleotides read TGTGCCAGCAGCGTAGACAGGGGGGCCGGGGAGCTGTTTTTT. Together with reference TRBV9 and TRBJ2-2, the CDR3 gives the full variable domain: DSGVTQTPKHLITATGQRVTLRCSPRSGDLSVYWYQQSLDQGLQFLIQYYNGEERAKGNILERFSAQQFPDLHSELNLSSLELGDSALYFCASSVDRGAGELFFGEGSRLTVL.

This clonotype has more than one count but fewer than ten. The chain recombines TRBV27 with TRBJ2-1; D gene uncertain. V shed 0 bases and J shed 8 bases, with 11 bases lying between them. CDR3 length: 14 residues. Germline V gene lookup returns CDR1 MNHEY and CDR2 SMNVEV (reference sequence). This chain's CDR3 is CASSLSLGLDEQFF. CDR3 bases: TGTGCCAGCAGTTTATCCCTGGGTTTGGATGAGCAGTTCTTC.

This clonotype was seen many times. The V and J genes are TRBV6-6 and TRBJ2-2; 10 positions agree with TRBD1. J lost 2 bases, V lost 11 bases, and 2 bases had no gene match. Germline lookup yields CDR1 MNHNY and CDR2 SVGAGI (reference sequence). The CDR3 spans 13 residues. The CDR3 spells CAGQGVNTGELFF. The CDR3 DNA reads TGTGCCGGACAGGGGGTTAACACCGGGGAGCTGTTTTTT.

The gene calls are TRBV18 and TRBJ2-1; D unclear. The CDR3 extends over 14 amino acids. In germline, CDR1 is KGHSH, CDR2 LQKENI. Trimming took 3 bases from V and 6 from J, leaving 12 bases between them. CDR3 loop: CASSPLMVRNEQFF. In DNA, the CDR3 is TGTGCCAGCTCACCCCTAATGGTACGCAATGAGCAGTTCTTC.

In this sample, this clonotype turned up once. One end of the junction varies from germline; a read error may be responsible. The rearrangement links TRBV5-1 to TRBJ2-2, with D possibly TRBD2 on 6 matching bases. The CDR3 loop spans 14 amino acids. Germline lookup yields CDR1 SGHRS and CDR2 YFSETQ. The CDR3 region has the DNA TGCGCCAGCAGCCCCGGGGGTGGGGCCGGGGGGCTGTTTTTT. Translation: CASSPGGGAGGLFF.

V and J are TRBV12-3 or TRBV12-4 and TRBJ2-1; possible D gene TRBD2, 6 bases. The V gene lost 5 bases and the J gene lost 2 bases, with 16 bases spanning the gap. There are 16 residues in the CDR3. The CDR3 protein is CASSARRDSPYNEQFF. The CDR3 bases are TGTGCCAGCAGTGCCCGACGGGACTCACCCTACAATGAGCAGTTCTTC.